A selection of T cell receptor beta chains follows, all from one sample in a study of T cells in Graves' hyperthyroidism and ophthalmopathy. From the multiplex PCR reads, TCRdb called clonotypes with MiXCR, one entry per CDR3 protein. Among some 600,000 distinct CDR3 sequences listed, approximately 14% were seen once. Sequencing input: blood. Receptors were obtained from a woman between 25 and 40 years old with Graves' hyperthyroidism that later progressed to Graves' ophthalmopathy. The CDR3 runs from the conserved cysteine through the conserved F or W. A D gene is named only where the DNA matches it firmly. Only some rows state a clone size, as once, few, many or a class for expanded clones.

j_gene: TRBJ2-7; abundance: many; v_gene: TRBV9; d_gene: TRBD2; CDR3nt: TGTGCCAGCAGCCGGGAGGGCCATAGGTCCTACGAGCAGTACTTC; CDR3aa: CASSREGHRSYEQYF
j_gene: TRBJ1-5; abundance: many; v_gene: TRBV3-1; d_gene: -; CDR3nt: TGTGCCAGCAGCCAAGAAGTGGGAGATGGTCAGCCCCAGCATTTT; CDR3aa: CASSQEVGDGQPQHF
j_gene: TRBJ1-6; abundance: few; v_gene: TRBV11-2; d_gene: -; CDR3nt: TGTGCCAGCAGCTCCGGCGGGGGTAGCTCCTATAATTCACCCCTCCACTTT; CDR3aa: CASSSGGGSSYNSPLHF
j_gene: TRBJ1-5; abundance: -; v_gene: TRBV7-2; d_gene: TRBD1; CDR3nt: TGTGCCAGCAGCTTACCGGGACAGGGTCACCAGCCCCAGCATTTT; CDR3aa: CASSLPGQGHQPQHF
j_gene: TRBJ1-5; abundance: many; v_gene: TRBV6-1; d_gene: -; CDR3nt: TGTGCCAGCAGTGAAATGGCGGGGATGAATCAGCCCCAGCATTTT; CDR3aa: CASSEMAGMNQPQHF
j_gene: TRBJ2-5; abundance: few; v_gene: TRBV6-1; d_gene: -; CDR3nt: TGTGCCAGCCGCGTTGGGGACCCCTGGGGAGAGACCCAGTACTTC; CDR3aa: CASRVGDPWGETQYF
j_gene: TRBJ2-7; abundance: many; v_gene: TRBV11-3; d_gene: -; CDR3nt: TGTGCCAGCAGCTTAGATGGGGGCTTCTTATTACCCTACGAGCAGTACTTC; CDR3aa: CASSLDGGFLLPYEQYF
j_gene: TRBJ2-3; abundance: many; v_gene: TRBV20-1; d_gene: -; CDR3nt: TGCAGTGCTGGCCAATCAGATACGCAGTATTTT; CDR3aa: CSAGQSDTQYF
j_gene: TRBJ1-1; abundance: many; v_gene: TRBV6-5; d_gene: -; CDR3nt: TGTGCCAGCAGTTACAGTGAGGATACTGAAGCTTTCTTT; CDR3aa: CASSYSEDTEAFF
j_gene: TRBJ2-1; abundance: many; v_gene: TRBV12-3/TRBV12-4; d_gene: -; CDR3nt: TGTGCCAGCAGGCTGAATGAGAGAGAGCAGTTCTTC; CDR3aa: CASRLNEREQFF
j_gene: TRBJ2-2; abundance: -; v_gene: TRBV9; d_gene: TRBD2; CDR3nt: TGTGCCAGCAGCGTAGGAGGCGGGAGGGTCACCGGGGAGCTGTTTTTT; CDR3aa: CASSVGGGRVTGELFF
j_gene: TRBJ2-1; abundance: -; v_gene: TRBV11-1; d_gene: TRBD2; CDR3nt: TGTGCCAGCAGCTACAACCCGGCCGGGACTAGCGGTTTCAGCTCCTACAATGAGCAGTTCTTC; CDR3aa: CASSYNPAGTSGFSSYNEQFF
j_gene: TRBJ2-7; abundance: few; v_gene: TRBV5-6; d_gene: -; CDR3nt: TGTGCCAGCAGCTTGGGTAGGACTACCTACGAGCAGTACTTC; CDR3aa: CASSLGRTTYEQYF
j_gene: TRBJ1-2; abundance: many; v_gene: TRBV7-9; d_gene: -; CDR3nt: TGTGCCAGCAGCTACGTAGGCGGGTCCAGGGACGGCTACACCTTC; CDR3aa: CASSYVGGSRDGYTF
j_gene: TRBJ1-2; abundance: -; v_gene: TRBV2; d_gene: -; CDR3nt: TGTGCCAGCAGTGCACCCCAGGCAGGGGACTATGGCTACACCTTC; CDR3aa: CASSAPQAGDYGYTF
j_gene: TRBJ2-2; abundance: few; v_gene: TRBV29-1; d_gene: -; CDR3nt: TGCAGCGTTGGCCCCGGGGAGCTGTTTTTT; CDR3aa: CSVGPGELFF
j_gene: TRBJ2-1; abundance: few; v_gene: TRBV25-1; d_gene: -; CDR3nt: TGTGCCAGCAGTGAATTTGGGGGGCAGCGGTCTAGCTCCTACAATGAGCAGTTCTTC; CDR3aa: CASSEFGGQRSSSYNEQFF
j_gene: TRBJ1-1; abundance: -; v_gene: TRBV28; d_gene: -; CDR3nt: TGTGCCAGCAGTTCACCCCAGGACACTGAAGCTTTCTTT; CDR3aa: CASSSPQDTEAFF
j_gene: TRBJ2-2; abundance: -; v_gene: TRBV27; d_gene: -; CDR3nt: TGTGCCAGCACCCCCCGGGCGTCGAACACCGGGGAGCTGTTTTTT; CDR3aa: CASTPRASNTGELFF
j_gene: TRBJ2-2; abundance: -; v_gene: TRBV29-1; d_gene: TRBD2; CDR3nt: TGCAGCGCCCAGCTAGCGGGAGGGCCAGAAACCGGGGAGCTGTTTTTT; CDR3aa: CSAQLAGGPETGELFF
j_gene: TRBJ2-1; abundance: many; v_gene: TRBV6-1; d_gene: TRBD2; CDR3nt: TGTGCCAGCAGTGAACTAGCGGGAGCTTACAATGAGCAGTTCTTC; CDR3aa: CASSELAGAYNEQFF
j_gene: TRBJ1-2; abundance: many; v_gene: TRBV20-1; d_gene: -; CDR3nt: TGCAGTGCTAGAGATAGTAGGGAGTCGGATGGCTACACCTTC; CDR3aa: CSARDSRESDGYTF